Sequencing of this T cell receptor beta chain was carried out in a study of Ad26.COV2.S vaccination and SARS-CoV-2 variants. General study findings and limits: After vaccination, substantial breadth of spike-specific CD8+ and CD4+ responses was reported. The placebo group had lower spike-specific TCR breadth than the vaccine recipients did.

Details on this clone: Its antigen is currently unknown.

Treatment here: roughly 20 received Ad26.COV2.S at low or high dose, single or two shots; about 5 received placebo; per-sample allocation not given. Collection of samples fell on day 63 after the first vaccine or placebo injection. Germline V gene lookup returns CDR1 SGHRS and CDR2 YFSETQ. Losses at the gene ends were 4 bases for V and 5 bases for J; bases not matched to a gene: 14. CDR3 length: 16 residues. This table comes from immunoSEQ multiplex PCR, and its TCRdb copy is limited to in-frame clones, with some not included. This table has fewer than 300,000 clones, more than 70% appearing once. This clonotype was sampled from a person between 18 and 60 years old who received the Ad26.COV2.S COVID-19 vaccine or a placebo. V gene TRBV5-1 combines with J gene TRBJ1-1, with TRBD1 matching 7 bases. Here the sequenced sample was peripheral blood, taken in a trial of Ad26.COV2.S vaccine versus placebo. The CDR3 DNA reads TGCGCCAGCAGCCCGGGGGGCAGGGGGTTATGGACTGAAGCTTTCTTT. Translating gives CASSPGGRGLWTEAFF.